The 31 T cell receptor beta chains below were found in one sample sequenced in a study of type 1 and type 2 diabetes patients. PCR was run on genomic DNA. A primer set of 30 forward and 13 reverse primers amplified the CDR3. Each CDR3 protein gets one entry after TCRdb re-called the multiplex PCR reads with MiXCR. The data show fewer than 350,000 distinct CDR3 sequences, with roughly 50% seen just once and roughly 15% held by the top ten. Sequenced input: peripheral blood mononuclear cells (PBMCs). The receptors shown here come from a man younger than 30 with type 2 diabetes.

This clonotype appeared a few times. CDR3 DNA sequence: TGTGCCAGCAGCTTTACAGGGCCCCCAAACGGGGAGCTGTTTTTT. Translated: CASSFTGPPNGELFF. This chain joins TRBV7-2 and TRBJ2-2; weak D call: TRBD1 (6 bases). CDR3 length equals 15 residues. Germline values: CDR1 SGHTA, CDR2 FQGNSA. V gave up 3 bases and J gave up 7 bases, with 15 bases separating them.

This chain links TRBV25-1 with TRBJ1-6; no firm D call. The CDR3 sequence is 14 residues long. V was cut by 2 bases and J by 13 bases, with 15 bases left in between. Per the germline V gene, CDR1 is MGHDK and CDR2 is SYGVNS. Here the CDR3 DNA reads TGTGCCAGCAGTGAAAGGACCCCAGCGGGGCCCCTCCACTTT. It translates to CASSERTPAGPLHF.

This clonotype was observed many times. This chain joins TRBV2 and TRBJ2-1, with 7 positions matching TRBD1. The CDR3 runs to 13 residues. Per germline, CDR1 SNHLY and CDR2 FYNNEI. V shed 8 bases, J shed 5 bases, and the junction held 6 bases outside the gene matches. The DNA of the CDR3 is TGTGCCAGCCTTGGACAGGATCACAATGAGCAGTTCTTC. Protein sequence: CASLGQDHNEQFF.

The CDR3, as DNA: TGTGCCAGCAGCTATCAACGGGGGGGTCAAGAGCAGTACTTC. Protein: CASSYQRGGQEQYF. This rearrangement joins TRBV7-2 to TRBJ2-7; 8 nucleotides align to TRBD2. CDR1 is SGHTA, CDR2 FQGNSA, per germline. V gave up 4 bases and J gave up 7 bases; unmatched junction bases: 9. This CDR3 contains 14 residues.

This chain links TRBV12-3 or TRBV12-4 with TRBJ2-5, with unresolved D. The V end lost 3 bases, the J end lost 5 bases, and 4 bases lay between the germline ends. The CDR3 is 11 residues long. The DNA of the CDR3 is TGTGCCAGCAGTTTTGCCGAGACCCAGTACTTC. This encodes CASSFAETQYF.

As regards this clonotype: One end of the junction varies from germline; a read error may be responsible. The chain has TRBV10-3 and TRBJ2-1; 7 bases are shared with TRBD2. Germline CDR1 is ENHRY and CDR2 is SYGVKD. This CDR3 is 15 amino acids long. CDR3 protein: CAISKSAGEYNEQFF. The CDR3 bases are TGTGCCATCAGTAAGTCCGCGGGGGAGTACAATGAGCAGTTCTTC.

The V and J genes are TRBV28 and TRBJ2-7; D remains ambiguous. The V gene's germline CDR1 is MDHEN and CDR2 SYDVKM. With 5 bases removed from V and 6 bases from J, the gap between germline ends came to 17 bases. This CDR3 spans 14 amino acids. CDR3 sequence reads: CASSPPQPSREQYF. The CDR3 DNA reads TGTGCCAGCAGTCCCCCACAGCCCTCTCGCGAGCAGTACTTC.

This clonotype was detected only once. The chain links TRBV6-5 to TRBJ2-1; D gene ambiguous. The CDR3 contains 13 residues. Trimming left V 8 bases short and J 0 bases short, with 8 bases between. CDR1 MNHEY and CDR2 SVGAGI come from the germline V gene. CDR3 in DNA: TGTGCCAGCGGCGGAAGCTCCTACAATGAGCAGTTCTTC. Protein product: CASGGSSYNEQFF.

This chain joins TRBV20-1 and TRBJ1-2; D unclear. Trimming stripped 6 bases from V and 4 bases from J, with 18 bases between. This CDR3 region has 14 residues. The germline CDR1 and CDR2 sequences are DFQATT and SNEGSKA (reference sequence). The CDR3 DNA reads as TGCAGTGCCGGCCCGGAGGAAAGACGCTATGGCTACACCTTC. It encodes CSAGPEERRYGYTF.

The V call is TRBV7-2, the J call TRBJ2-3, with TRBD2 matching over 8 bases. The germline CDR1 and CDR2 sequences are SGHTA and FQGNSA. The CDR3 consists of 17 residues. J lost 3 bases, V lost 5 bases, and 13 bases had no gene match. The CDR3 DNA follows: TGTGCCAGCAGCCTCACTAGCGGCCCTGGGGGGACAGATACGCAGTATTTT. This translates into CASSLTSGPGGTDTQYF. The whole variable domain, filled in from reference TRBV7-2 and TRBJ2-3, reads GAGVSQSPSNKVTEKGKDVELRCDPISGHTALYWYRQSLGQGLEFLIYFQGNSAPDKSGLPSDRFSAERTGGSVSTLTIQRTQQEDSAVYLCASSLTSGPGGTDTQYFGPGTRLTVL.

The table lists this clonotype with a count of one. The rearrangement uses TRBV29-1 and TRBJ1-2, with D possibly matching TRBD1 (5 bases). CDR1 and CDR2 (germline): SQVTM, ANQGSEA. There are 14 residues in the CDR3. V lost 1 base and J 0 bases, leaving 9 bases between the germline ends. The CDR3 loop reads CSVEVWDSNYGYTF. Written as DNA, the CDR3 is TGCAGCGTTGAAGTCTGGGACTCTAACTATGGCTACACCTTC.

This clonotype came up once. The chain carries TRBV7-3 and TRBJ2-1; 8 bases map to TRBD1. Germline CDR1 reads SGHTA; CDR2 reads FQGTGA. The CDR3 totals 16 residues. The V segment lost 5 bases and the J segment 6 bases; nucleotides outside the gene matches: 12. Here the CDR3 reads CASSIPSRTGFNEQFF. The CDR3 DNA is TGTGCCAGCAGCATACCTTCACGGACAGGGTTCAATGAGCAGTTCTTC.

The rearrangement uses TRBV27 and TRBJ2-1; D is perhaps TRBD2 (6 bases). This CDR3 has 12 residues. Germline CDR1 MNHEY, CDR2 SMNVEV (reference sequence). The V and J ends lost 7 bases and 14 bases respectively, with 18 bases between them. The DNA of the CDR3 is TGTGCCAGCAAGGGACTGAGGGCATCCGAGTTCTTC. Encoded protein: CASKGLRASEFF.

The CDR3: CASSYAASHGYTF. In nucleotides, the CDR3 is TGTGCCAGCAGTTACGCGGCGAGCCATGGCTACACCTTC. This rearrangement joins TRBV6-2 or TRBV6-3 to TRBJ1-2, with D hard to call. The V end lost 2 bases, the J end lost 6 bases, and 10 bases lay between the germline ends. This CDR3 has 13 residues. Germline V CDR1 and CDR2: MNHEY, SVGEGT.

The chain combines TRBV14 with TRBJ2-3, with 8 nucleotides matching TRBD2. CDR3 size: 17 residues. The germline CDR1 and CDR2 sequences are SGHDN and FVKESK. Trimming at V came to 4 bases and at J to 2 bases, leaving 11 bases not matched to a gene. For the CDR3, the DNA is TGTGCCAGCAGCCCTCTACCACTAGCGGAAGACACAGATACGCAGTATTTT. It translates to CASSPLPLAEDTDTQYF.

The chain joins TRBV11-1 to TRBJ2-3; possible D gene TRBD2, 6 bases. The germline CDR1 and CDR2 sequences are SGHAT and FQDESV (reference sequence). The length of the CDR3 is 13 residues. The V and J ends lost 8 bases and 5 bases respectively, with 14 bases between them. The CDR3 region is CASSGGGLDTQYF. CDR3 nucleotides: TGTGCCAGCTCCGGGGGAGGTCTAGATACGCAGTATTTT.

This clonotype was observed a handful of times. The chain has TRBV6-1 and TRBJ1-2, with no clear D. The CDR3 covers 11 residues. With 8 bases removed from V and 7 bases from J, the gap between germline ends came to 11 bases. The germline CDR1 and CDR2 sequences are MNHNS and SASEGT. The CDR3 DNA sequence: TGTGCCAGCGTTTTGGGGAGTGGCTACACCTTC. It yields the protein CASVLGSGYTF.

The rearrangement uses TRBV18 and TRBJ2-3; 7 nucleotides match TRBD1. The CDR3 is 17 residues long. Germline CDR1 is KGHSH and CDR2 is LQKENI. V lost 0 bases, J lost 1 base, and 7 bases stayed unmatched. The CDR3 spells CASSPPQGVVGTDTQYF. In nucleotides, the CDR3 is TGTGCCAGCTCACCACCGCAGGGGGTAGTGGGCACAGATACGCAGTATTTT.

The chain couples TRBV12-5 to TRBJ2-5; 11 bases line up with TRBD2. Germline-derived CDR1 and CDR2 are LGHNT and FRNRAP. V shed 6 bases and J 0 bases; nucleotides not matched to a gene: 12. The CDR3 runs 18 residues. The CDR3 loop reads CASGLSTSGATYQETQYF. CDR3 DNA sequence: TGTGCTAGTGGCCTCTCGACTAGCGGGGCTACGTACCAAGAGACCCAGTACTTC.

A remark on this clonotype: The CDR3 carries no conserved terminal phenylalanine or tryptophan, so it likely arises from a read error. The gene calls are TRBV19 and TRBJ1-6, with D possibly being TRBD1 (5 bases). Germline assignment: CDR1 LNHDA and CDR2 SQIVND (reference sequence). The CDR3 has 13 amino acids. The CDR3 DNA sequence: TGTGTCAGTAGGTCTGGGGCATACTCACCCCTCCACCTT. Protein product: CVSRSGAYSPLHL.

The chain combines TRBV7-3 with TRBJ2-7; the match to TRBD2 covers 10 bases. This CDR3 region has 16 residues. V gave up 6 bases and J gave up 5 bases; unmatched junction bases: 13. Germline assignment: CDR1 SGHTA and CDR2 FQGTGA. CDR3 sequence reads: CASSYSKASGRNEQYF. The CDR3 DNA is TGTGCCAGCAGTTACTCGAAGGCTAGCGGGAGAAACGAGCAGTACTTC.

This sequence joins TRBV7-8 and TRBJ2-1, with D hard to call. Germline lookup yields CDR1 SGHVS and CDR2 FQNEAQ. The V gene lost 6 bases and the J gene lost 3 bases, with 9 bases spanning the gap. The CDR3 runs 13 residues. CDR3 residues: CASSVPSYNEQFF. Here the CDR3 DNA reads TGTGCCAGCAGTGTCCCTAGCTACAATGAGCAGTTCTTC.

The chain carries TRBV2 and TRBJ2-3, with D unresolved. Trimming removed 2 bases from V and 2 bases from J, with 5 bases in between. Germline V gives CDR1 SNHLY, CDR2 FYNNEI. The CDR3 covers 13 residues. CDR3 sequence: CASSEPFTDTQYF. DNA of the CDR3: TGTGCCAGCAGTGAACCATTCACAGATACGCAGTATTTT.

The chain recombines TRBV6-5 with TRBJ1-1, with TRBD1 matching over 11 bases. CDR1 and CDR2 from the germline V gene are MNHEY and SVGAGI. Unmatched junction bases numbered 5, after V lost 3 bases and J lost 5 bases. CDR3 length: 15 amino acids. Written as DNA, the CDR3 is TGTGCCAGCAGTTATGGGACAGGGGGGGGGACTGAAGCTTTCTTT. Translation gives CASSYGTGGGTEAFF.

This clonotype was recorded a few times. V is TRBV4-1 and J is TRBJ2-7; D remains unclear. The CDR3 runs to 13 residues. The germline gives CDR1 MGHRA, CDR2 YSYEKL. The V end lost 1 base, the J end lost 5 bases, and 9 bases lay between the germline ends. CDR3 in DNA: TGCGCCAGCAGCCAAGTGTTTGGTGACGAGCAGTACTTC. Translation gives CASSQVFGDEQYF.

V usage is TRBV29-1 and J usage is TRBJ1-1; tentatively, D is TRBD1 (6 bases). Trimming took 7 bases from V and 4 from J, leaving 10 bases between them. The CDR3 length is 11 residues. From germline, CDR1 is SQVTM and CDR2 ANQGSEA. CDR3 bases: TGCAGCGGTGTGACAGGCACTGAAGCTTTCTTT. It translates to CSGVTGTEAFF.

V usage is TRBV20-1 and J usage is TRBJ1-6; D may be TRBD1 (5 bases). The germline V gene has CDR1 DFQATT and CDR2 SNEGSKA (reference sequence). This CDR3 is built from 12 residues. Trimming removed 6 bases at V and 8 bases at J, with 11 bases between. This chain's CDR3 is CSAGDGYSPLHF. CDR3 DNA: TGCAGTGCCGGGGACGGATATTCACCCCTCCACTTT.

The chain recombines TRBV30 with TRBJ2-1, with 8 bases matching TRBD1. The junction had 11 bases not matched to a gene; V was cut back by 8 bases and J by 8 bases. The germline gives CDR1 GTSNPN, CDR2 SVGIG (reference sequence). This CDR3 has 13 amino acids. The DNA of the CDR3 is TGTGCCGCACCCGGGACAGGCTTGTATGAGCAGTTCTTC. Translated: CAAPGTGLYEQFF.

This chain joins TRBV4-1 and TRBJ2-3, with TRBD2 identical over 11 bases. The ends lost 5 bases at V and 4 bases at J; junction bases unmatched: 11. The germline gives CDR1 MGHRA, CDR2 YSYEKL. The CDR3 has 17 amino acids. Here the CDR3 reads CASSKVLRTSGPDTQYF. For the CDR3, the DNA is TGCGCCAGCAGCAAGGTCCTGCGGACTAGCGGGCCAGATACGCAGTATTTT.

The chain has TRBV6-2 or TRBV6-3 and TRBJ2-3; D gene ambiguous. In germline, CDR1 is MNHEY, CDR2 SVGEGT. The CDR3 is made up of 11 amino acids. The V gene lost 8 bases and the J gene lost 5 bases, with 8 bases spanning the gap. CDR3: CASRLLDTQYF. CDR3 nucleotide sequence: TGTGCCAGCCGCCTTTTAGATACGCAGTATTTT.

This clonotype was recorded at least ten times. V and J are TRBV10-2 and TRBJ1-6; D ambiguous. V lost 0 bases and J 9 bases, leaving 9 bases between the germline ends. CDR3 length: 14 amino acids. Germline CDR1 and CDR2: WSHSY and SAAADI. The CDR3, as DNA: TGCGCCAGCAGTGAGTCCATCATAACTTCACCCCTCCACTTT. Residues: CASSESIITSPLHF.